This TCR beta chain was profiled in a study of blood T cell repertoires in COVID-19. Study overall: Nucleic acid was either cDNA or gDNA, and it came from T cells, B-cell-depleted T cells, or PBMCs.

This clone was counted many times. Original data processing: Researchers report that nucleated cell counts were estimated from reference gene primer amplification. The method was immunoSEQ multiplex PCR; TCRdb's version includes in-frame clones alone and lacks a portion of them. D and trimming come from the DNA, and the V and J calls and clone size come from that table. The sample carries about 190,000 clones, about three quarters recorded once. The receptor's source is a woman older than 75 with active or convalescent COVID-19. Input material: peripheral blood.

CDR3 sequence: CASTSILRDKRNTEAFF. The DNA of the CDR3 is TGTGCCAGCACGTCAATACTCCGGGACAAAAGGAACACTGAAGCTTTCTTT. The chain couples TRBV28 to TRBJ1-1, with D perhaps TRBD1 (6 bases). Germline V CDR1 and CDR2: MDHEN, SYDVKM. There are 17 residues in the CDR3. The V end was cut by 7 bases, the J end by 1 base, with 22 bases between.